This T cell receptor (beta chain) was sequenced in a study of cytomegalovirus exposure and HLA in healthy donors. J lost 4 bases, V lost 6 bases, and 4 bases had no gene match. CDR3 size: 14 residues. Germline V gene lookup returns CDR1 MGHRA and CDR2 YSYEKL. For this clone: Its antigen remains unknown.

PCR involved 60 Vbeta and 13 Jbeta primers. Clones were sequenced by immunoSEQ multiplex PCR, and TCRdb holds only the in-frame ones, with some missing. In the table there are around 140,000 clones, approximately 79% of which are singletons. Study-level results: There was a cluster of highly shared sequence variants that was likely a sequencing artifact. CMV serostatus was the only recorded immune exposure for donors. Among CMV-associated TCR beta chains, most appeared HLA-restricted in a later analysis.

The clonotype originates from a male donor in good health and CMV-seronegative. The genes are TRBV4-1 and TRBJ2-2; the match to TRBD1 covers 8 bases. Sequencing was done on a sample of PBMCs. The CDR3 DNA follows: TGCGCCAGCAGACGAGACAGGGGCACCGGGGAGCTGTTTTTT. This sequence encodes CASRRDRGTGELFF.